These 23 T cell receptor beta chains share one sample of origin, sequenced in a study of blood T cell repertoires in COVID-19 (dated by TCRdb to 2018 to 2020). Library prep was done by the immunoSEQ multiplex PCR assay. The table comes from immuneACCESS by way of TCRdb, which keeps in-frame sequences with V and J called. Part of the clones is missing from these tables; in studies checked, under half for an unresolved V gene and the rest for unknown reasons. The table for this sample lists roughly 410,000 clones; around 91% of them were counted only once. The top ten hold around 1.5% of the sample. The sequenced sample was peripheral blood. These TCRs come from a woman between 35 and 50 years old with COVID-19, enrolled during active disease.

The chain has TRBV9 and TRBJ1-1; the D gene is possibly TRBD1 (5 bases). Germline CDR1 and CDR2: SGDLS and YYNGEE. Trimming left V 3 bases short and J 8 bases short, with 17 bases between. This CDR3 region has 14 residues. CDR3 nucleotide sequence: TGTGCCAGCAGCGCGGGTATAGGGGCGAGAGAAGCTTTCTTT. Translated: CASSAGIGAREAFF.

This chain joins TRBV15 and TRBJ1-2, with TRBD1 as a possible D gene (6 bases). Germline lookup yields CDR1 LNHNV and CDR2 YYDKDF (reference sequence). The CDR3 totals 14 residues. Trimming removed 0 bases at V and 3 bases at J, with 8 bases between. The CDR3 is CATSRDRQDYGYTF. CDR3 bases: TGTGCCACCAGCAGAGATCGACAGGACTATGGCTACACCTTC.

The chain joins TRBV6-2 or TRBV6-3 to TRBJ1-5; 7 bases match TRBD1. Germline CDR1 reads MNHEY; CDR2 reads SVGEGT. The J segment lost 0 bases and the V segment lost 6 bases, leaving 5 bases of the junction unmatched. The CDR3 totals 15 residues. CDR3 coding DNA: TGTGCCAGCAGCTTAGGGGGCTATAGCAATCAGCCCCAGCATTTT. Its translation: CASSLGGYSNQPQHF.

The chain is built from TRBV6-5 and TRBJ2-7; D gene uncertain. Germline CDR1 MNHEY, CDR2 SVGAGI. The CDR3 sequence is 14 residues long. Trimming removed 10 bases from V and 0 bases from J, with 16 bases in between. CDR3 protein: CATHGTSRSYEQYF. CDR3 in DNA: TGTGCCACCCACGGTACCTCGCGCTCCTACGAGCAGTACTTC.

The chain joins TRBV7-2 to TRBJ2-5, with 7 bases identical to TRBD1. V lost 4 bases to trimming and J lost 5 bases; unmatched junction nucleotides: 10. The CDR3 loop spans 15 amino acids. The V gene's germline CDR1 is SGHTA and CDR2 FQGNSA. The DNA for the CDR3 is TGTGCCAGCAGCTCCCCGGGACAGCGATGGGAGACCCAGTACTTC. Its translation is CASSSPGQRWETQYF.

This clone has just one count. V is TRBV6-6 and J is TRBJ1-2; maybe TRBD1 (6 bases). Trimming took off 6 bases at V and 8 bases at J, with 16 bases between the two ends. Germline lookup yields CDR1 MNHNY and CDR2 SVGAGI (reference sequence). The CDR3 consists of 13 residues. The CDR3 sequence: CASSPGGAGGYTF. The CDR3 DNA reads TGTGCCAGCAGCCCGGGGGGGGCTGGAGGCTACACCTTC.

This clone was observed once. The rearrangement uses TRBV5-1 and TRBJ1-5; no firm D call. V shed 0 bases and J shed 5 bases, with 6 bases lying between them. This CDR3 region has 13 residues. Germline CDR1 and CDR2: SGHRS and YFSETQ. CDR3 coding DNA: TGCGCCAGCAGCTTGGAAGCGGATCAGCCCCAGCATTTT. Translation: CASSLEADQPQHF.

The chain is built from TRBV3-1 (or the pseudogene TRBV3-2) and TRBJ1-1, with D perhaps matching TRBD1 (6 bases). This CDR3 spans 14 amino acids. Germline-derived CDR1 and CDR2 are LGHDT and YNNKEL (reference sequence). V gave up 0 bases and J gave up 1 base, with 6 bases separating them. The CDR3 DNA reads TGTGCCAGCAGCCAAGAACAGGGGAACACTGAAGCTTTCTTT. It yields the protein CASSQEQGNTEAFF.

The chain couples TRBV29-1 to TRBJ2-2; unclear D gene. Germline values: CDR1 SQVTM, CDR2 ANQGSEA. Trimming took off 4 bases at V and 0 bases at J, with 9 bases between the two ends. This CDR3 comprises 14 residues. This CDR3 reads CSVGAVTNTGELFF. The CDR3, as DNA: TGCAGCGTTGGCGCGGTCACGAACACCGGGGAGCTGTTTTTT.

This chain uses TRBV5-4 with TRBJ1-2; the D gene is possibly TRBD1 (6 bases). Germline values: CDR1 SGHNT, CDR2 YYREEE (reference sequence). The CDR3 sequence is 16 residues long. V lost 3 bases, J lost 6 bases, and 21 bases lay in between. The CDR3 spells CASSYPNQGRDHGYTF. As DNA, the CDR3 is TGTGCCAGCAGCTACCCGAACCAGGGGCGAGATCATGGCTACACCTTC.

The rearrangement uses TRBV20-1 and TRBJ2-3; TRBD2 agrees at 8 bases. CDR3 length: 16 residues. The V gene end was trimmed by 3 bases and the J gene end by 6 bases; junction bases not matched to a gene: 14. Germline-derived CDR1 and CDR2 are DFQATT and SNEGSKA (reference sequence). The CDR3 DNA sequence: TGCAGTGCTAGTAAAATAAGCGGGAGTGGGGGCGATACGCAGTATTTT. This translates into CSASKISGSGGDTQYF.

The chain couples TRBV11-2 to TRBJ2-5; D remains unclear. Germline CDR1 and CDR2: SGHAT and FQNNGV. V was shortened by 0 bases and J by 3 bases, with 17 bases between the two germline ends. CDR3 length: 17 residues. CDR3 amino acids: CASSLEFGHARKETQYF. CDR3 nucleotide sequence: TGTGCCAGCAGCTTAGAGTTTGGGCACGCAAGGAAAGAGACCCAGTACTTC.

V is TRBV27 and J is TRBJ2-7; D is undetermined. This CDR3 has 9 residues. V was shortened by 9 bases and J by 6 bases, with 6 bases between the two germline ends. CDR1 MNHEY and CDR2 SMNVEV come from the germline V gene (reference sequence). The chain's CDR3 is CAREPEQYF. In nucleotides, the CDR3 is TGTGCCAGGGAGCCCGAGCAGTACTTC.

V gene TRBV27 combines with J gene TRBJ2-7, with 7 bases lining up with TRBD1. The length of the CDR3 is 15 residues. Looked up from germline, CDR1 is MNHEY and CDR2 is SMNVEV (reference sequence). V was pared by 3 bases and J by 2 bases, with 7 bases of the junction left unmatched. CDR3: CASSFGAGGTYEQYF. The CDR3 DNA sequence: TGTGCCAGCAGTTTTGGGGCAGGGGGTACCTACGAGCAGTACTTC.

The J gene is TRBJ1-2, the V gene TRBV4-3; no firm D call. This CDR3 has 15 amino acids. Germline CDR1 and CDR2: LGHNA and YSLEER. V was shortened by 1 base and J by 6 bases, with 15 bases between the two germline ends. The CDR3 bases are TGCGCCAGCAGCCAAGTTGTGACACAGATTAATGGCTACACCTTC. This codes for CASSQVVTQINGYTF.

The V gene is TRBV7-9, the J gene TRBJ1-1; tentative D call: TRBD1 (6 bases). Trimming cost V 5 bases and J 3 bases, with 13 bases left between them. CDR1 and CDR2 (germline): SEHNR, FQNEAQ (reference sequence). This CDR3 contains 14 residues. The CDR3 reads CASSQRQDHTEAFF. The CDR3 nucleotides read TGTGCCAGCAGCCAGCGACAGGATCACACTGAAGCTTTCTTT.

This clone was picked up one time. The chain couples TRBV5-4 to TRBJ1-2; weak D call: TRBD1 (5 bases). Germline CDR1 is SGHNT and CDR2 is YYREEE (reference sequence). The CDR3 covers 13 residues. V dropped 2 bases and J dropped 3 bases, with 8 bases sitting between them. This CDR3 reads CASSLQADYGYTF. In nucleotides, the CDR3 is TGTGCCAGCAGCTTACAGGCTGACTATGGCTACACCTTC.

V gene TRBV25-1 combines with J gene TRBJ2-1, with TRBD1 as a possible D gene (6 bases). The length of the CDR3 is 17 residues. Trimming took 5 bases from V and 4 from J, leaving 21 bases between them. Germline CDR1 and CDR2: MGHDK and SYGVNS. CDR3 sequence reads: CASSRDPDRHLYNEQFF. In DNA, the CDR3 is TGTGCCAGCAGTCGAGACCCTGACAGGCATTTATACAATGAGCAGTTCTTC.

This clone has only a few counts. V is TRBV9 and J is TRBJ2-1; D possibly corresponds to TRBD2 (6 bases). The CDR3 extends over 16 amino acids. Germline V CDR1 and CDR2: SGDLS, YYNGEE. The V gene lost 0 bases and the J gene lost 8 bases, with 18 bases spanning the gap. The CDR3 coding sequence is TGTGCCAGCAGCGTAGATGGCAGGGCGTCGGGAGATGAGCAGTTCTTC. Translated, it gives CASSVDGRASGDEQFF.

V usage is TRBV7-9 and J usage is TRBJ2-5, with D possibly matching TRBD2 (5 bases). Trimming removed 5 bases from V and 7 bases from J, with 20 bases in between. The CDR3 spans 15 residues. In germline, CDR1 is SEHNR, CDR2 FQNEAQ (reference sequence). The CDR3 region has the DNA TGTGCCAGCAGCCAAACCCGGGCGGGTTTCGGGACCCAGTACTTC. It specifies CASSQTRAGFGTQYF.

The chain recombines TRBV29-1 with TRBJ1-1; D is uncertain. This CDR3 contains 13 residues. The V end was cut by 8 bases, the J end by 5 bases, with 18 bases between. Germline CDR1 and CDR2: SQVTM and ANQGSEA. The CDR3 is CSSKDSAPTEAFF. In DNA form, the CDR3 reads TGCAGCTCAAAGGACTCTGCCCCAACTGAAGCTTTCTTT.

The chain is built from TRBV6-6 and TRBJ2-5; TRBD1 aligns across 7 bases. Unmatched junction bases numbered 9, after V lost 6 bases and J lost 5 bases. Germline CDR1 MNHNY, CDR2 SVGAGI (reference sequence). The CDR3 has 14 amino acids. The CDR3 region is CASRGHQGVETQYF. The CDR3 region has the DNA TGTGCCAGCAGGGGACACCAGGGGGTGGAGACCCAGTACTTC.

CDR3 residues: CASSPSIDPGVSGNTIYF. In DNA, the CDR3 is TGTGCCAGCTCACCGAGTATAGACCCAGGCGTCTCTGGAAACACCATATATTTT. This chain connects TRBV18 to TRBJ1-3; no clear D gene. The CDR3 loop spans 18 amino acids. The V end lost 3 bases, the J end lost 0 bases, and 18 bases lay between the germline ends. CDR1 is KGHSH and CDR2 is LQKENI in the germline V gene.